Given below is one T cell receptor (beta chain) in context. Its target is unknown. Researchers ran the PCR with 60 Vbeta and 13 Jbeta primers. TCRdb's copy holds only in-frame clones and misses some; the assay was immunoSEQ multiplex PCR. The repertoire holds about 160,000 clones, around 80% seen once, with 0.9% to 1.1% in the top ten. These data originate in a study of cytomegalovirus exposure and HLA in healthy donors. Study-wide background: Early released data had around 89 million unique TCRs, all coming from HLA-typed donors. General study points: Later analysis placed DRB1 highest and HLA-C lowest in TCR association rates, which differed by HLA locus.

The junction had 3 bases not matched to a gene; V was cut back by 0 bases and J by 3 bases. This CDR3 spans 15 amino acids. Germline values: CDR1 LNHDA, CDR2 SQIVND (reference sequence). The chain couples TRBV19 to TRBJ2-5; 8 nucleotides agree with TRBD2. This receptor was identified in a woman aged 40-49 years in good health and CMV-seronegative. Material: PBMCs. The CDR3: CASSIDAAGEETQYF. The CDR3 DNA follows: TGTGCCAGTAGTATAGATGCAGCGGGGGAAGAGACCCAGTACTTC.